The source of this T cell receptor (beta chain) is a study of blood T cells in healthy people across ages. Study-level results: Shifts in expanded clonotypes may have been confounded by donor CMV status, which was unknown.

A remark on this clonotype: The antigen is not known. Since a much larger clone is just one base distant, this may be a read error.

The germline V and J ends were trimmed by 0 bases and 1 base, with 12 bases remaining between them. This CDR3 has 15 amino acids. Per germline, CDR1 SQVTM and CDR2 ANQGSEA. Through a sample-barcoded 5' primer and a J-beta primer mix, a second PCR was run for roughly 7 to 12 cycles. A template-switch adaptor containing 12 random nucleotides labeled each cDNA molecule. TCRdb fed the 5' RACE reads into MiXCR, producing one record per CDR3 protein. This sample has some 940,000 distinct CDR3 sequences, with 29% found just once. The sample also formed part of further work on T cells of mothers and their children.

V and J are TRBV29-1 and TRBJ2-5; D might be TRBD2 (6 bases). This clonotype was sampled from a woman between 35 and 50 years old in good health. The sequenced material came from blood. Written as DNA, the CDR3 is TGCAGCGTTGAAGAGCGGAGGAGGGCCCAAGAGACCCAGTACTTC. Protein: CSVEERRRAQETQYF. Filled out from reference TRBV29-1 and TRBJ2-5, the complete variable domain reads SAVISQKPSRDICQRGTSLTIQCQVDSQVTMMFWYRQQPGQSLTLIATANQGSEATYESGFVIDKFPISRPNLTFSTLTVSNMSPEDSSIYLCSVEERRRAQETQYFGPGTRLLVL.